One T cell receptor beta chain is described in this entry. The antigen is unknown. PCR employed 60 Vbeta and 13 Jbeta primers. Some clones are missing from TCRdb's copy, which holds only in-frame ones; the method was immunoSEQ multiplex PCR. The table lists about 150,000 clones, more than 75% of them singletons. The CDR3 has 16 residues. V lost 3 bases, J lost 6 bases, and 8 bases stayed unmatched. The germline V gene encodes CDR1 GTSNPN and CDR2 SVGIG (reference sequence). This sample was included in a study of cytomegalovirus exposure and HLA in healthy donors. Study results and limitations: The investigators catalogued 150 to 200 TCR beta chains as cytomegalovirus-associated.

The source is a man under 40 in good health and CMV-seropositive. What was sequenced was PBMCs. V is TRBV30 and J is TRBJ2-2, with 12 nucleotides matching TRBD2. CDR3 region: CAWRLAGGRLAGELFF. The CDR3, as DNA: TGTGCCTGGAGGCTAGCGGGGGGGCGTCTCGCCGGGGAGCTGTTTTTT.